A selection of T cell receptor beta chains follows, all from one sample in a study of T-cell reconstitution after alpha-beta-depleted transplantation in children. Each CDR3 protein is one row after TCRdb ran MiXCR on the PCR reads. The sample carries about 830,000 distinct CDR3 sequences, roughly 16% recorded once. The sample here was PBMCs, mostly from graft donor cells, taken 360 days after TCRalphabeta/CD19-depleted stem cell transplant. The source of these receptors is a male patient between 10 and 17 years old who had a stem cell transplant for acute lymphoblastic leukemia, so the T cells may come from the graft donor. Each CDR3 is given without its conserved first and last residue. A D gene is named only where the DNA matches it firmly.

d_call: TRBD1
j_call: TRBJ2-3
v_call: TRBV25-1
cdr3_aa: ASRDRGVSADTQY

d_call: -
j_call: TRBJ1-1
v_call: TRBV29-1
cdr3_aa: SVEGGRGTEAF

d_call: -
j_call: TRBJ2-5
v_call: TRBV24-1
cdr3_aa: ATSEEGETQY

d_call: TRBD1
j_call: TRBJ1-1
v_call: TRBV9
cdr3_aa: ASSAEGAMWTEAF

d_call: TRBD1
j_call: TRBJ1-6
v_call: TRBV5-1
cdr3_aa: ASSTGTGTNSPLH

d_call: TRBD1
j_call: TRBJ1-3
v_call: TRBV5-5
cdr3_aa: ASSLVRDSSGNTIY

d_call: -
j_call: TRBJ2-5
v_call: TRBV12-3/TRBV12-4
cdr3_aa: ASRPGFEETQY

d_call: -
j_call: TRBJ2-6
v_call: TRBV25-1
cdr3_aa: ASSEQGLSGANVLT

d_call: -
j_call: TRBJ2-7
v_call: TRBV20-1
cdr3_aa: SASDRVAGEQY

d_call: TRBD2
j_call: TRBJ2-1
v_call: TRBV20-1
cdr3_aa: SARDWRELEQF

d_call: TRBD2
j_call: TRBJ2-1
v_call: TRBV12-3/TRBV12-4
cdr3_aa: ASSPPPGLEVDEQF

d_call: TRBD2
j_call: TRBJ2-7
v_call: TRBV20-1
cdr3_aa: SAREIGTSGRYEQY

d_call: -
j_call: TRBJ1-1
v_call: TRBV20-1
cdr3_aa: SASAGSKAF

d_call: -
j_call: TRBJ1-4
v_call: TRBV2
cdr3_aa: ASRAEEKLF

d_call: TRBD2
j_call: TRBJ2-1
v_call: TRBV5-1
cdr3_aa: ASSLAGAGDEQF

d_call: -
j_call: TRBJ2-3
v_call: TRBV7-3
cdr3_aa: ASSPLRSSTDTQY

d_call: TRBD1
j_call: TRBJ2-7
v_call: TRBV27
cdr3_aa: ASGRGLPYEQY

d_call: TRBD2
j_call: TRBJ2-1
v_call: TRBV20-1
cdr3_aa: SVTGLAGVQF

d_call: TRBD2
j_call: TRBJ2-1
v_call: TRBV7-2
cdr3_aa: AETSADFSSYNEQF

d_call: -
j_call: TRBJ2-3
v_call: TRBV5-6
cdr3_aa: ASGQYTQY

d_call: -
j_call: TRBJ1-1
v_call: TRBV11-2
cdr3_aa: ASSLGTFEAF

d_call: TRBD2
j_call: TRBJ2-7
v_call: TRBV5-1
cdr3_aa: ASSSSPSGSFYEQY

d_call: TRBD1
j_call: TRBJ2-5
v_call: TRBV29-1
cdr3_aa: SVSGQGKTQY

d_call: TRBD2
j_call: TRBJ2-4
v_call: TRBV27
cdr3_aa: ASSSLLAGAKNIQY

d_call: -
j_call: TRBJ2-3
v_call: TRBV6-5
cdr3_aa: ASTAGYTQY

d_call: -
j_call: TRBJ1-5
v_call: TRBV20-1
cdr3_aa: SAGGPPGEAENQPQH

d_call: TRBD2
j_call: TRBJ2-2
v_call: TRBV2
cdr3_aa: ASSPRVGVGLGGSGELF

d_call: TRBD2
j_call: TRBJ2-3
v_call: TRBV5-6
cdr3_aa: ASSSLTSGSGDTQY

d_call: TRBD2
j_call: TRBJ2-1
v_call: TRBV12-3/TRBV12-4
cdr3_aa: ASSLTSGTSISYNEQF

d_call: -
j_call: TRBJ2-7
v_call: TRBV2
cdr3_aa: ASSLAYPYEQY

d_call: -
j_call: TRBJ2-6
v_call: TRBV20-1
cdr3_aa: SARNNRYSGANVLT

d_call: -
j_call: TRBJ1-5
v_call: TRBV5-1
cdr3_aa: ASSNGDNQPQH

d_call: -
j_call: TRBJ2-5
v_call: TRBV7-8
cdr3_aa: ASSSPGAGGRETQY

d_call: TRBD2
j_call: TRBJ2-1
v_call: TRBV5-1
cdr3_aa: ASSLVSGNGGEQF

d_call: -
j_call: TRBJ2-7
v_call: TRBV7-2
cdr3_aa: ASSPRPNEDEQY

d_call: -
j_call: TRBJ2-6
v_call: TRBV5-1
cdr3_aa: ASSLVGGTGANVLT

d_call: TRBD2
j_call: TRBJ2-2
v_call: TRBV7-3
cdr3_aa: ASSRSGLAGAGELF

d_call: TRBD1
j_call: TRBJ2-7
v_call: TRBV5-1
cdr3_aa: ASSLGAGGDLYEQY

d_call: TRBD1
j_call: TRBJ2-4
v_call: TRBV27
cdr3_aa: ALHRDREKGAKNIQY

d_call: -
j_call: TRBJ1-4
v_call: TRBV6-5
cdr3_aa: ASSYMGEKLF